This T cell receptor (beta chain) is drawn from a study of siplizumab effects on memory and regulatory T cells. This CDR3 is 15 amino acids long. Germline V lookup: CDR1 SNHLY, CDR2 FYNNEI. Trimming at V came to 6 bases and at J to 1 base, leaving 4 bases not matched to a gene. Study-wide results and caveats: About 75-97% of proliferating CD4+ or CD8+ clones had no assignable naive or memory phenotype. Assignment to unstimulated subsets succeeded for only a minor fraction of the alloreactive clones.

Sequencing was performed with immunoSEQ multiplex PCR; in TCRdb, only in-frame clones are kept and a portion is missing. This sample has about 100,000 clones, with 91% found just once. In regard to this clone: Its antigen is currently unknown.

V usage is TRBV2 and J usage is TRBJ2-2; 8 bases fit TRBD1. This receptor was obtained from a human donor in good health. The sequenced sample consisted of CD4+ T cells sorted from blood. The CDR3 is CASRLTGVNTGELFF. DNA for the CDR3: TGTGCCAGCAGGTTGACAGGGGTGAACACCGGGGAGCTGTTTTTT.